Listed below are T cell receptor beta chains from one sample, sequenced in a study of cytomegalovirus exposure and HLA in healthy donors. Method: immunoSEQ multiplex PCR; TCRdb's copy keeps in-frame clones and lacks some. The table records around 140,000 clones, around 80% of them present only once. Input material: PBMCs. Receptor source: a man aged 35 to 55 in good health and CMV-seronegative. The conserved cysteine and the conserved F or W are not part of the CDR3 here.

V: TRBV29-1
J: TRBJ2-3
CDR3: SVSKPDTQY

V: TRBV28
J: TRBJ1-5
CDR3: ATRSGGDSNQPQH

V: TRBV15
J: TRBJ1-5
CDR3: ATSREGTGDQPQH

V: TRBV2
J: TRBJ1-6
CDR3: ASSAMRRDRGPLH

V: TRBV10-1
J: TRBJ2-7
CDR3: ASGLGLTVAYEQY

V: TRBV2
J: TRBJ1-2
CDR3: ASSSQVGYGYT

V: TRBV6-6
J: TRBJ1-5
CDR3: ASRSQNQPQH

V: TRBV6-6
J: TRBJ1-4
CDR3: ASSYLPGQGNEKLF

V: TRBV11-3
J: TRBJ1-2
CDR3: ASRPDRGRDGYT

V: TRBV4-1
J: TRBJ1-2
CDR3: ASSQDGRVNGYT

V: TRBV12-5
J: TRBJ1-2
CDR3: ASGFNTGKDGYT

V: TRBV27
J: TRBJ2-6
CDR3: ASSLAARRSGANVLT

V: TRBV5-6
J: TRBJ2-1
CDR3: ASTFLGQISYNEQF

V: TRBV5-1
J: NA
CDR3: ASSSGLAGGPDEQY

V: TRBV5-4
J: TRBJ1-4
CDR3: ASSSQGTNEKLF

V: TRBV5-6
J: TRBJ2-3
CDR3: ASSLRQFYADTQY

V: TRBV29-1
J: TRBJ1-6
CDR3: REPGQRDSPLH

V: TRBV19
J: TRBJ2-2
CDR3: ASSISQGITGELF

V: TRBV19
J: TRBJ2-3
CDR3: ASSIRAPGLAGSRYTQY

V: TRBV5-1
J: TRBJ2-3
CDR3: ASSTTPGQSTQY

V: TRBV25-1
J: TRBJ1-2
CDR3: ASGTGGSLNYGYT

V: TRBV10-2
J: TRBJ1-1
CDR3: ASSDQGYSEAF

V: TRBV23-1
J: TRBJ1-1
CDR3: ASSSYYGTDTEAF

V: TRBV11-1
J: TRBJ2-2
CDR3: ASTRSGGVTGELF

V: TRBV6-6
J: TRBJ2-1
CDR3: ASSLPGGLEQF

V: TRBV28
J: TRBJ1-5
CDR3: ATPGQRNSNQPQH

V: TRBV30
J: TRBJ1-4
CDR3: AWSPPGWVQGGEKLF

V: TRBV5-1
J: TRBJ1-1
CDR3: ASSLGDLTNTEAF

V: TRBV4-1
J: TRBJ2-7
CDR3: ASSHLFDGGTYEQY

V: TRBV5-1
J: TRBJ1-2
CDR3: ASSLGRQEYGYT

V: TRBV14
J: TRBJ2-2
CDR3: ASSQGWTGGTGELF

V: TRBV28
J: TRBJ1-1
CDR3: ASSYLKNTEAF

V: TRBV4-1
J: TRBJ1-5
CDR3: ASSQDSGQNSNQPQH